This T cell receptor beta chain was found in a study of long-term antiretroviral therapy in people with HIV. V trimming: 0 bases; J trimming: 1 base; junction bases outside the gene matches: 4. The CDR3 sequence is 15 residues long. Germline V lookup: CDR1 SGDLS, CDR2 YYNGEE. About this clone: Its antigen remains unidentified.

Whole-study results and caveats: Clones that had undergone expansion before ART dominated the repertoire at all time points. HIV repertoires spanned tighter CDR3 length ranges than controls did.

The run of the v3.0 immunoSEQ assay was at survey level. Assay: immunoSEQ multiplex PCR; the TCRdb copy retains only in-frame clones and omits some. The repertoire holds tens of thousands of clones, with roughly 80% as singletons. V gene TRBV9 combines with J gene TRBJ2-7, with TRBD2 matching 7 bases. This clonotype was sampled from a woman between 50 and 59 years old with HIV. The sequencing used unsorted PBMCs, collected 1.9 years after starting antiretroviral therapy. This CDR3 reads CASSVGASGSYEQYF. The CDR3 DNA sequence: TGTGCCAGCAGCGTAGGCGCTAGCGGATCCTACGAGCAGTACTTC. Combining the CDR3 with reference TRBV9 and TRBJ2-7 gives the whole variable domain DSGVTQTPKHLITATGQRVTLRCSPRSGDLSVYWYQQSLDQGLQFLIQYYNGEERAKGNILERFSAQQFPDLHSELNLSSLELGDSALYFCASSVGASGSYEQYFGPGTRLTVT.